This T cell receptor (beta chain) is from a study of shared clonotypes between healthy human individuals. About the study: Per donor, CD8 memory used one plate, CD8 naive used two, CD4 memory used three and CD4 naive used three. Broader study findings: A handful of donors shared around 5% of their naive CD4 clonotypes. Sorted-subset sequencing, rarefaction showed, was incomplete despite large depth. Investigators collected only blood, and repertoires in tissues likely differ.

Sequenced by immunoSEQ multiplex PCR; TCRdb stores in-frame clones only, minus some. The sample yields roughly 1,800,000 clones, just under 95% seen once. Terminally differentiated effector memory CD45RA+ cells were left out of the naive CD8 fraction, which was CD45RO-negative and positively selected for CCR7. This clone has just one count. Its antigen is unidentified. Looked up from germline, CDR1 is LGHNA and CDR2 is YSLEER. Trimming cost V 0 bases and J 0 bases, with 12 bases left between them. The CDR3 has 16 residues. This TCR came from a man aged 18 to 29 in good health. This chain joins TRBV4-3 and TRBJ2-7; possibly TRBD2 for D (6 bases). The sequencing input was naive CD8+ T cells sorted from blood. CDR3: CASSQERDLSSYEQYF. The CDR3 coding sequence is TGCGCCAGCAGCCAAGAGCGGGACTTAAGCTCCTACGAGCAGTACTTC.